The rows below give T cell receptor beta chains drawn from one sample of a study of cytomegalovirus exposure and HLA in healthy donors. This table comes from immunoSEQ multiplex PCR, and its TCRdb copy is limited to in-frame clones, with some not included. Seen here are 160,000 or so clones, around four fifths observed once, and the top ten hold 9% to 10%. The specimen sequenced was PBMCs. These receptors were collected from a man aged 18-30 years in good health and CMV-seropositive. CDR3s include the opening cysteine and the closing phenylalanine or tryptophan. A D gene is named only where the DNA matches it firmly. Rows may omit the clone size; those that give it use once, few, many or a size class.

size	D	J	V	DNA	CDR3
NA	TRBD1	TRBJ1-5	TRBV2	TGTGCCAGCAGTGCGGGACAGGGGAGTCAGCCCCAGCATTTT	CASSAGQGSQPQHF
NA	NA	TRBJ2-2	TRBV15	TGTGCCACCAGCGCAGAGGACACCGGGGAGCTGTTTTTT	CATSAEDTGELFF
few	NA	TRBJ2-1	TRBV2	TGTGCCAGCAGTAAAGGACTCCTCAAGCACGAGCAGTTCTTC	CASSKGLLKHEQFF
NA	NA	TRBJ1-1	TRBV4-2	TGTGCCAGCAGCCAAGATTTCCCAGTGAACACTGAAGCTTTCTTT	CASSQDFPVNTEAFF
NA	NA	TRBJ2-7	TRBV10-3	TGTGCCACCCGTGTGGGAGGTCATTACGAGCAGTACTTC	CATRVGGHYEQYF
NA	NA	TRBJ2-2	TRBV29-1	TGCAGCGCTTCGGTAGACGGGGAGCTGTTTTTT	CSASVDGELFF
NA	NA	TRBJ1-2	TRBV2	TGTGCCAGCAGTACAAGCTATGGCTACACCTTC	CASSTSYGYTF
NA	NA	TRBJ2-2	TRBV2	TGTGCCAGCAGCGACCCCCGGGGGGCCCAAAACACCGGGGAGCTGTTTTTT	CASSDPRGAQNTGELFF
NA	TRBD1	TRBJ1-3	TRBV13	TGTGCCAGCAGCCGGGGACAGGGTGGTGGAAACACCATATATTTT	CASSRGQGGGNTIYF
NA	TRBD1	TRBJ1-1	TRBV11-3	TGTGCCAGCAGCGCGGGACAGGGGGGGGACACTGAAGCTTTCTTT	CASSAGQGGDTEAFF
NA	NA	TRBJ2-2	TRBV7-3	TGTGCCAGCAGCTTAGGGCCCCCTATGGGGGAGCTGTTTTTT	CASSLGPPMGELFF
NA	NA	TRBJ2-7	TRBV21-1	TGTGCCAGCAGCAAAGTAGCTTGTCTTCACCCCTACGAGCAGTACTTC	CASSKVACLHPYEQYF
NA	TRBD1	TRBJ2-1	TRBV6-5	TGTGCCAGCAGTTCGCTCCGGGACAGGGCGACTGAGCAGTTCTTC	CASSSLRDRATEQFF
NA	TRBD1	TRBJ1-5	TRBV7-2	TGTGCCAGCAGCTTAGCCGGGACAGGGGTCCTAAATCAGCCCCAGCATTTT	CASSLAGTGVLNQPQHF
NA	TRBD1	TRBJ1-1	TRBV6-5	TGTGCCAGCAGATTGGACAGGGTAATTACTGAAGCTTTCTTT	CASRLDRVITEAFF
once	TRBD1	TRBJ2-7	TRBV6-5	TGTGCCAGCAGTTACGGGACAGACTACGAGCAGTACTTC	CASSYGTDYEQYF
NA	NA	TRBJ1-1	TRBV7-6	TGTGCCAGCAGCTTGTCCTCCGGGACTGAAGCTTTCTTT	CASSLSSGTEAFF
NA	TRBD2	TRBJ2-1	TRBV7-8	TGTGCCAGCAGCTCTCGGTCTAGCGGGAGATACAATGAGCAGTTCTTC	CASSSRSSGRYNEQFF
NA	NA	TRBJ2-2	TRBV7-3	TGTGCCAGCAGCCCCGAGGATGAACTGAACACCGGGGAGCTGTTTTTT	CASSPEDELNTGELFF
NA	NA	TRBJ2-1	TRBV7-3	TGTGCCAGCAGCTTAGGGGGGACCAAGAATGAGCAGTTCTTC	CASSLGGTKNEQFF
NA	NA	TRBJ2-7	TRBV7-9	TGTGCCAGCAGCTTAGTCTACGCTCCGTCCTACGAGCAGTACTTC	CASSLVYAPSYEQYF
NA	NA	TRBJ2-2	TRBV28	TGTGCCAGCGGTACTATAACCACCGGGGAGCTGTTTTTT	CASGTITTGELFF
few	NA	TRBJ2-3	TRBV5-4	TGTGCCAGCAGCTTGATCCCGACTAGCACAGATACGCAGTATTTT	CASSLIPTSTDTQYF
NA	NA	TRBJ2-7	TRBV4-1	TGCGCCAGCAGCCTGCGACACTCCTCCTACGAGCAGTACTTC	CASSLRHSSYEQYF
once	TRBD1	TRBJ1-3	TRBV7-2	TGTGCCAGCAGCTCACCCCTTGAGACAGGGACAGGAAACACCATATATTTT	CASSSPLETGTGNTIYF
NA	NA	TRBJ1-1	TRBV7-6	TGTGCCAGCAGCTTAGCGAGTAATGTTCGGGGTGGCACTGAAGCTTTCTTT	CASSLASNVRGGTEAFF
NA	NA	TRBJ1-1	TRBV28	TGTGCCAGCAGCCAATTGAGCACTGAAGCTTTCTTT	CASSQLSTEAFF
few	NA	TRBJ1-5	TRBV21-1	TGTGCCAGCATCATAAGGAAGGGGACAGGGGTTAGCAATCAGCCCCAGCATTTT	CASIIRKGTGVSNQPQHF
NA	NA	TRBJ1-5	TRBV11-2	TGTGCCAGCAGCTTAGGACTGAGTCAGCCCCAGCATTTT	CASSLGLSQPQHF
NA	NA	TRBJ2-7	TRBV11-3	TGTGCCAGCAGCTTAGTCGGAGGGGACGAGCAGTACTTC	CASSLVGGDEQYF
NA	TRBD1	TRBJ1-2	TRBV7-9	TGTGCCAGCAGCGCGACAGGGGATGATGGCTACACCTTC	CASSATGDDGYTF
NA	NA	TRBJ1-1	TRBV19	TGTGCCAGTAGTCGCGGGTCTTTGGTTGAAGCTTTCTTT	CASSRGSLVEAFF
NA	NA	TRBJ2-2	TRBV10-1	TGCGCCAGCAGCCCAAGAGCCGAAGCGGGTGACACCGGGGAGCTGTTTTTT	CASSPRAEAGDTGELFF
NA	TRBD1	TRBJ1-2	TRBV4-3	TGCGCCAGCAGCCAGTGGACAGGGGGTGTTCGAGGCTACACCTTC	CASSQWTGGVRGYTF
NA	TRBD1	TRBJ1-4	TRBV5-1	TGCGCCAGCAGCTCCCAGGGGGCCACAGCTAATGAAAAACTGTTTTTT	CASSSQGATANEKLFF
NA	NA	TRBJ1-2	TRBV7-9	TGTGCCAGCAGCTTAGATTCTACAGGGCCCATCTATGGCTACACCTTC	CASSLDSTGPIYGYTF
NA	TRBD1	TRBJ1-1	TRBV18	TGTGCCAGCTCACCAACCCCGGGACAGTTGAACACTGAAGCTTTCTTT	CASSPTPGQLNTEAFF
NA	NA	TRBJ1-1	TRBV15	TGTGCCACCAGCAGACTCACAGGGTCGAACACTGAAGCTTTCTTT	CATSRLTGSNTEAFF
NA	TRBD1	TRBJ1-1	TRBV28	TGTGCCAGCAGGCGGGACAGGGGGCTCTTGAACACTGAAGCTTTCTTT	CASRRDRGLLNTEAFF
NA	NA	TRBJ2-7	TRBV5-6	TGTGCCAGCAGCGATGAGGACGAGCAGTACTTC	CASSDEDEQYF
NA	NA	TRBJ2-3	TRBV9	TGTGCCAGCAGCGTAGACGAGTGGGGGGGCCCGGATACGCAGTATTTT	CASSVDEWGGPDTQYF
NA	TRBD2	TRBJ2-2	TRBV6-6	TGTGCCAGCAGACCAGAGAGACTAGCGGGATATGGGGAGCTGTTTTTT	CASRPERLAGYGELFF
few	NA	TRBJ2-2	TRBV18	TGTGCCAGCTGGTCCGGGGGTCTCGGGGAGCTGTTTTTT	CASWSGGLGELFF
NA	NA	TRBJ2-3	TRBV7-3	TGTGCCAGCAGCCCCACGACCGGGACTAGCACAGATACGCAGTATTTT	CASSPTTGTSTDTQYF
NA	TRBD1	TRBJ2-7	TRBV19	TGTGCCAGTAACCCGGGACAGGGGTCGATTACCGAGCAGTACTTC	CASNPGQGSITEQYF
NA	NA	TRBJ1-5	TRBV28	TGTGCCACCCACTCCCGGGAAAGTCAGCCCCAGCATTTT	CATHSRESQPQHF
NA	TRBD2	TRBJ2-7	TRBV27	TGTGCCAGCACCCCTTTCTTGGGGACTAGCGGTACCTACGAGCAGTACTTC	CASTPFLGTSGTYEQYF
NA	NA	TRBJ2-1	TRBV27	TGTGCCAGCAGTTTTGGAGGCTACAATGAGCAGTTCTTC	CASSFGGYNEQFF
few	TRBD1	TRBJ1-2	TRBV29-1	TGCAGCGTTGATCCGGACAGGGTTGAGGACTATGGCTACACCTTC	CSVDPDRVEDYGYTF
NA	NA	TRBJ1-5	TRBV28	TGTGCCAGCAACCTTGGGGGGGGGAATCAGCCCCAGCATTTT	CASNLGGGNQPQHF
NA	NA	TRBJ1-5	TRBV4-1	TGCGCCAGCAGCCTGACTACTTCGTTTAGCAATCAGCCCCAGCATTTT	CASSLTTSFSNQPQHF
NA	NA	TRBJ1-6	TRBV7-8	TGTGCCAGCAGCTTAGCGTACAGGGCGTCCTCACCCCTCCACTTT	CASSLAYRASSPLHF